The rows below give T cell receptor beta chains drawn from one sample of a study of T cells in localized non-small cell lung cancer. Assay: immunoSEQ multiplex PCR; the TCRdb copy retains only in-frame clones and omits some. The repertoire includes about 33,000 clones, just under 80% of them detected once, and approximately 16% sits in the top ten. Source: peripheral blood, taken before any cancer treatment. The receptors here all came from a male donor at least 60 years old with stage III squamous cell lung carcinoma. Both conserved end residues are part of each CDR3. Each record gives: J gene, D gene, V gene, CDR3 protein. The D gene is left open where the match is weak.

>TRBJ2-5|TRBD1|TRBV19
CATQGAQETQYF
>TRBJ2-5|-|TRBV18
CASSPPTGPQYF
>TRBJ2-3|-|TRBV18
CASSPVGDTQYF
>TRBJ1-1|-|TRBV11-1
CASSLQENTEAFF
>TRBJ2-1|-|TRBV7-2
CASSNPPAWEQFF
>TRBJ2-7|TRBD2|TRBV28
CASSQSGSFSHEQYF
>TRBJ1-5|-|TRBV2
CASSEEGNQPQHF
>TRBJ2-3|-|TRBV27
CASSLRHTDTQYF
>TRBJ1-6|-|TRBV10-3
CAISAAARLDSPLHF
>-|-|TRBV5-1
CASSLGGHEQYF
>TRBJ2-5|-|TRBV27
CASSLGGRGETQYF
>TRBJ2-7|-|TRBV21-1
CASSVDTEQYF
>TRBJ2-4|-|TRBV27
CASSLMGGTENIQYF
>TRBJ1-2|TRBD1|TRBV4-3
CASSQDSDRGLGYTF
>TRBJ2-1|TRBD2|TRBV14
CASSRLGLAGVNEQFF
>TRBJ2-3|-|TRBV9
CASNQLGGTDTQYF
>TRBJ2-7|TRBD1|TRBV10-2
CASREDRGLREQYF
>TRBJ1-1|-|TRBV7-2
CASSLGGDTEAFF
>TRBJ2-5|-|TRBV7-2
CASSLDATQYF
>TRBJ1-1|-|TRBV11-3
CASSPGLPGAEAFF
>TRBJ2-1|TRBD2|TRBV9
CASSLTGGENEQFF
>TRBJ2-3|-|TRBV2
CASSREQISTDTQYF
>TRBJ1-1|-|TRBV18
CASSPGILDRAFF
>TRBJ2-5|TRBD1|TRBV19
CASSTGQGVRETQYF
>TRBJ1-1|-|TRBV10-1
CASSAGSGNTEAFF
>TRBJ2-3|-|TRBV29-1
CSVEGTTGTDTQYF
>TRBJ2-3|TRBD1|TRBV28
CASSSPTQGVLTDTQYF
>TRBJ2-6|TRBD1|TRBV5-4
CASSPFTGAGANVLTF
>TRBJ2-1|TRBD2|TRBV28
CALSGGRALNEQFF
>TRBJ2-5|-|TRBV19
CASSPGLTQETQYF
>TRBJ1-1|-|TRBV7-3
CASSLSGPNTEAFF
>TRBJ2-7|TRBD1|TRBV19
CASRDRDRAYEQYF
>TRBJ1-6|-|TRBV7-8
CASSLRDNNSPLHF
>TRBJ2-6|TRBD1|TRBV19
CASSILGQGVSTGANVLTF
>TRBJ2-7|TRBD1|TRBV9
CASSQGQGSYEQYF
>TRBJ2-3|TRBD2|TRBV4-3
CASSQDLAGVGDTQYF
>TRBJ2-7|-|TRBV6-6
CASSPGRGQSEQYF
>TRBJ2-1|TRBD2|TRBV9
CASTPPGGSSYNEQFF
>TRBJ2-1|-|TRBV7-2
CASSPYELRGLYNEQFF
>TRBJ1-1|TRBD1|TRBV6-5
CASRTPGGNTEAFF
>TRBJ1-1|-|TRBV29-1
CSVDRETEAFF
>-|-|TRBV5-1
CASSLDFRVPSSYEQYF
>TRBJ1-1|-|TRBV19
CASSIYTGNTEAFF
>TRBJ1-1|-|TRBV9
CASSVSGRTEAFF
>TRBJ1-1|TRBD1|TRBV18
CASSPGQGNTEAFF
>TRBJ2-5|-|TRBV10-3
CAISVGLQETQYF
>TRBJ1-1|-|TRBV11-2
CASSLRRDGTEAFF
>TRBJ1-5|-|TRBV15
CATRGTSNQPQHF
>TRBJ2-6|-|TRBV11-2
CASSRIGSGANVLTF
>TRBJ1-2|TRBD1|TRBV5-5
CASSVGQGFYGYTF
>TRBJ1-1|TRBD1|TRBV6-1
CASSEQWTGGFTEAFF
>TRBJ2-2|-|TRBV18
CASSPLGADLGELFF
>TRBJ2-4|TRBD2|TRBV28
CASSHRGGRDKNIQYF
>TRBJ2-3|TRBD1|TRBV19
CASSTQGADTQYF
>TRBJ1-2|-|TRBV6-1
CASSGAYGYTF
>TRBJ2-2|TRBD2|TRBV5-1
CASSLAPGRTSGGKGELFF
>TRBJ1-1|-|TRBV7-2
CASSLGAFNTEAFF
>TRBJ1-3|TRBD1|TRBV7-9
CASSSWTGRPSGNTIYF
>TRBJ2-5|TRBD2|TRBV28
CASRRTSAETQYF
>TRBJ1-5|-|TRBV19
CASSIVPFNQPQHF